The T cell receptor beta chain described here comes from a study of immune heterogeneity within non-small cell lung tumors. Study background: Histologically, a handful of tumors were squamous cell carcinomas and nine to eleven were non-squamous carcinomas. The remaining 1 tumor was not otherwise specified.

Regarding this clonotype: Its cognate antigen is unknown.

Template material comprised bulk tumor genomic DNA at roughly 650 ng per sample. Several biopsies were spaced far apart within each primary tumor and obtained as surgery took place. Curative surgery was performed on patients who had untreated, newly diagnosed non-small cell lung cancer. TCR beta CDR3 regions came from multiplex PCR with 32 forward V and 13 reverse J primers. Each CDR3 protein is one row after TCRdb ran MiXCR on the multiplex PCR reads. The sample has 12,000 or so distinct CDR3 sequences, 27% seen once; the top ten hold 13%. Study results and caveats: With local tumor mutational burden, local T-cell clonality showed a moderate but significant correlation (R roughly 0.31).

Germline loops: CDR1 KGHSH, CDR2 LQKENI. The ends lost 2 bases at V and 0 bases at J; junction bases unmatched: 1. CDR3 size: 16 residues. This clonotype originated in a man aged 45-65 years with non-small cell lung cancer. The material sequenced was lung tumor tissue. The chain couples TRBV18 to TRBJ2-3, with 11 bases lining up with TRBD1. The CDR3 DNA follows: TGTGCCAGCTCACCAGGACAGGGGGCTAGCACAGATACGCAGTATTTT. Translated: CASSPGQGASTDTQYF.